The entry that follows covers one T cell receptor (beta chain) sequence. Its target is not known. One base away lies a much larger clone, so this may be a sequencing read error. The entry originates in a study of glioma-infiltrating T cells. The CDR3 extends over 15 amino acids. Germline CDR1 and CDR2: LGHDT and YNNKEL (reference sequence). Overall study findings and caveats: Very few CDR3 sequences were shared between tissue and blood. Gliomas, especially low-grade, showed above-expected tissue-blood divergence; non-neoplastic patients showed below.

TCR alpha and beta CDR3 regions were amplified from RNA using iRepertoire nested multiplex PCR. One-step reverse transcription and amplification started from around 100-400 ng of tissue mRNA or PBMC total RNA. TCRdb reprocessed the multiplex PCR reads with MiXCR, giving one entry per CDR3 protein. The table includes around 90,000 distinct CDR3 sequences, 40% detected once. The rearrangement links TRBV3-1 to TRBJ2-2, with 9 nucleotides matching TRBD2. Sequencing was carried out using glioma tissue, nonneoplastic brain tissue, or PBMCs (not recorded which). The sequence was collected from a human donor with low-grade glioma or glioblastoma, undergoing nonglioma brain surgery, or in good health (not recorded which). CDR3 sequence: CARSQDFSGGRELFF. The CDR3 DNA follows: TGTGCCAGAAGCCAAGATTTTAGCGGGGGCCGGGAGCTGTTTTTT.